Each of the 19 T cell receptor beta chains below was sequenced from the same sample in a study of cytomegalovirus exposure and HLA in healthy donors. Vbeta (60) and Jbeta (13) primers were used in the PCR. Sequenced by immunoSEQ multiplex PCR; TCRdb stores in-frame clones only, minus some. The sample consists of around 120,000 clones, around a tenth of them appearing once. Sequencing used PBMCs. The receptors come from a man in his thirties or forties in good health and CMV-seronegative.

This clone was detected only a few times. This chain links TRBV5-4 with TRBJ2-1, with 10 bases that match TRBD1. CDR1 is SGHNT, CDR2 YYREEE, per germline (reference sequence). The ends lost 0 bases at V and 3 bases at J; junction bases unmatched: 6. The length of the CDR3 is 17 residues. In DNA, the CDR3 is TGTGCCAGCAGCTTGGGGGCCGGGACAGGGGTCTACAATGAGCAGTTCTTC. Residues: CASSLGAGTGVYNEQFF.

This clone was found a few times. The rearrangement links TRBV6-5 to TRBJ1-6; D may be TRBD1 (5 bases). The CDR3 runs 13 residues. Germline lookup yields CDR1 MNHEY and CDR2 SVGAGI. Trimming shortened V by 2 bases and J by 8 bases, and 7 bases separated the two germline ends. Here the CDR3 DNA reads TGTGCCAGCAGTTACACAGGATATTCACCCCTCCACTTT. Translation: CASSYTGYSPLHF.

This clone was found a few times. For the CDR3, the DNA is TGTGCCAGCAGTTTGACTAGCGGGAGGTCCTACGAGCAGTACTTC. Its translation is CASSLTSGRSYEQYF. V is TRBV28 and J is TRBJ2-7, with TRBD2 identical over 13 bases. V lost 3 bases, J lost 1 base, and 0 bases stayed unmatched. Germline values: CDR1 MDHEN, CDR2 SYDVKM. CDR3 length: 15 amino acids. Full variable domain (missing parts from reference TRBV28 and TRBJ2-7): DVKVTQSSRYLVKRTGEKVFLECVQDMDHENMFWYRQDPGLGLRLIYFSYDVKMKEKGDIPEGYSVSREKKERFSLILESASTNQTSMYLCASSLTSGRSYEQYFGPGTRLTVT.

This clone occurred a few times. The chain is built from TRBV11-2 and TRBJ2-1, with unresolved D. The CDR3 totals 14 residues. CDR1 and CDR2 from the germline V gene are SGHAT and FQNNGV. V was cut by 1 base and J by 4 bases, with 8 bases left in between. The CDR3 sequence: CASSLGASYNEQFF. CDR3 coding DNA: TGTGCCAGCAGCTTAGGGGCTTCATACAATGAGCAGTTCTTC. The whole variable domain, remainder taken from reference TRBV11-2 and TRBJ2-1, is EAGVAQSPRYKIIEKRQSVAFWCNPISGHATLYWYQQILGQGPKLLIQFQNNGVVDDSQLPKDRFSAERLKGVDSTLKIQPAKLEDSAVYLCASSLGASYNEQFFGPGTRLTVL.

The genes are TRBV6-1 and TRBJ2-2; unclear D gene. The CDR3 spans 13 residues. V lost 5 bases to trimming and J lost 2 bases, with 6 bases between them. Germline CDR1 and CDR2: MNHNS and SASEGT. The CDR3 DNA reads TGTGCCAGCAGTACAGTAAACACCGGGGAGCTGTTTTTT. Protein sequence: CASSTVNTGELFF.

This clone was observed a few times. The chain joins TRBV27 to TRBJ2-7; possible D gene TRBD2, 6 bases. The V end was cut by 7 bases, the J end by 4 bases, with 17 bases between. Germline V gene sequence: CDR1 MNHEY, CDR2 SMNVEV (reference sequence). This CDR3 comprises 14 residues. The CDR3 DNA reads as TGTGCCAGCATCAGAAGGGCGGGACTGTACGAGCAGTACTTC. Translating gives CASIRRAGLYEQYF.

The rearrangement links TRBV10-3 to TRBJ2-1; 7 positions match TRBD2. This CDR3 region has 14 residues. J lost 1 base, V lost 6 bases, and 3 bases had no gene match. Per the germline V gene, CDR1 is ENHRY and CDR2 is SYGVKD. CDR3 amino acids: CAISFSGSYNEQFF. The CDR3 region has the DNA TGTGCCATCAGCTTTAGCGGGTCCTACAATGAGCAGTTCTTC.

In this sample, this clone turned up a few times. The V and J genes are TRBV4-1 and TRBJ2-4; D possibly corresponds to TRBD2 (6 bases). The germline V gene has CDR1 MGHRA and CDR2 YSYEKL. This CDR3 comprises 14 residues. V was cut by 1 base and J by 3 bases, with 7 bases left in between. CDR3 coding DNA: TGCGCCAGCAGCCAAGTGGGGGGCAAAAACATTCAGTACTTC. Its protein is CASSQVGGKNIQYF.

CDR3 residues: CASSLTGLGGYTF. CDR3 DNA: TGTGCCAGCAGCTTGACAGGGTTGGGTGGCTACACCTTC. The chain has TRBV5-6 and TRBJ1-2, with D possibly matching TRBD1 (6 bases). The V end lost 1 base, the J end lost 7 bases, and 11 bases lay between the germline ends. The CDR3 covers 13 residues. Per germline, CDR1 SGHDT and CDR2 YYEEEE.

The CDR3, as DNA: TGTGCCAGCAGCTTGGGGGCGCCCCACTATGGCTACACCTTC. Translating it yields CASSLGAPHYGYTF. The chain has TRBV5-6 and TRBJ1-2, with D unresolved. CDR3 length: 14 amino acids. Trimming removed 0 bases from V and 3 bases from J, with 9 bases in between. From germline, CDR1 is SGHDT and CDR2 YYEEEE.

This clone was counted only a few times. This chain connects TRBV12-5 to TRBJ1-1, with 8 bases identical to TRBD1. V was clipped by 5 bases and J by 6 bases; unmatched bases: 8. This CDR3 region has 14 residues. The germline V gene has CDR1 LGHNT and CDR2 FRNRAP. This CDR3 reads CASGPGQGYAEAFF. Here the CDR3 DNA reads TGTGCTAGTGGTCCCGGACAGGGTTACGCTGAAGCTTTCTTT.

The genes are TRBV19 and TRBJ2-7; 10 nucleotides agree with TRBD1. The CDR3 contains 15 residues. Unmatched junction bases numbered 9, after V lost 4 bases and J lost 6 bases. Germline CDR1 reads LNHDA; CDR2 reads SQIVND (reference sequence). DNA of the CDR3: TGTGCCAGTAGTAGATACGACAGGGGGCCATCCGAGCAGTACTTC. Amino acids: CASSRYDRGPSEQYF.

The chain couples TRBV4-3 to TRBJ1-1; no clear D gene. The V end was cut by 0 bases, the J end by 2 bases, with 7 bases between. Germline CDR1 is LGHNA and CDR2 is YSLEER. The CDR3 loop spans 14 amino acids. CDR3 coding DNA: TGCGCCAGCAGCCAAGATTTCAGAAACACTGAAGCTTTCTTT. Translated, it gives CASSQDFRNTEAFF.

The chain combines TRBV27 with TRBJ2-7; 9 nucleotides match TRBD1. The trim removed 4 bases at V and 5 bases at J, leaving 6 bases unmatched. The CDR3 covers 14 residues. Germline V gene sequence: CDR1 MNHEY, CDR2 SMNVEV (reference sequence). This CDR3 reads CASSSDRGLDEQYF. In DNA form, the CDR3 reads TGTGCCAGCAGTTCAGACAGGGGGTTGGACGAGCAGTACTTC.

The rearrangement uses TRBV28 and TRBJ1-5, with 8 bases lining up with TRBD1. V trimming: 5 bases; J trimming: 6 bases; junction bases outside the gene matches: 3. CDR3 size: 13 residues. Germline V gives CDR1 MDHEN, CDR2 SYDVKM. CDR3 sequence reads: CASSGQGTQPQHF. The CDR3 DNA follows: TGTGCCAGCAGTGGACAGGGCACTCAGCCCCAGCATTTT.

The chain's CDR3 is CASSLDAGAEGTQYF. CDR3 DNA: TGCGCCAGCAGCTTGGACGCGGGAGCGGAAGGTACGCAGTATTTT. The chain combines TRBV5-1 with TRBJ2-3; 7 bases agree with TRBD2. This CDR3 region has 15 residues. V lost 0 bases, J lost 8 bases, and 9 bases stayed unmatched. Germline CDR1 is SGHRS and CDR2 is YFSETQ. Based on the CDR3 plus reference TRBV5-1 and TRBJ2-3, the full variable domain is KAGVTQTPRYLIKTRGQQVTLSCSPISGHRSVSWYQQTPGQGLQFLFEYFSETQRNKGNFPGRFSGRQFSNSRSEMNVSTLELGDSALYLCASSLDAGAEGTQYFGPGTRLTVL.

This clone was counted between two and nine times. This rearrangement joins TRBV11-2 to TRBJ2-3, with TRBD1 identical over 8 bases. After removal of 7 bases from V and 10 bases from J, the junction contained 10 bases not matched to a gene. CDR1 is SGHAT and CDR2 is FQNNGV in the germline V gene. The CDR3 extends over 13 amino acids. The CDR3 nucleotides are TGTGCCAGCACCCGAGGGACAGGACGCCCGCAGTATTTT. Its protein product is CASTRGTGRPQYF.

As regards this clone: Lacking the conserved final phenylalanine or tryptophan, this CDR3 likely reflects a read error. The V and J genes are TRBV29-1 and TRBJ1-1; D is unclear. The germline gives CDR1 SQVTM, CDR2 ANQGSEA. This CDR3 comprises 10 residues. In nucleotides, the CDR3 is TGCACCTGCGGGGAAACTGAAGCTTTCTTG. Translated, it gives CTCGETEAFL.

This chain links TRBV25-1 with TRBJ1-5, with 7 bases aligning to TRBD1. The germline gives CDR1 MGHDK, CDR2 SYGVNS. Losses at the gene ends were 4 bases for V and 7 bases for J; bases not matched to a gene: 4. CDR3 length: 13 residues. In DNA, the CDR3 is TGTGCCAGCAGTGCACAGGGGAGGCAGCCCCAGCATTTT. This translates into CASSAQGRQPQHF.